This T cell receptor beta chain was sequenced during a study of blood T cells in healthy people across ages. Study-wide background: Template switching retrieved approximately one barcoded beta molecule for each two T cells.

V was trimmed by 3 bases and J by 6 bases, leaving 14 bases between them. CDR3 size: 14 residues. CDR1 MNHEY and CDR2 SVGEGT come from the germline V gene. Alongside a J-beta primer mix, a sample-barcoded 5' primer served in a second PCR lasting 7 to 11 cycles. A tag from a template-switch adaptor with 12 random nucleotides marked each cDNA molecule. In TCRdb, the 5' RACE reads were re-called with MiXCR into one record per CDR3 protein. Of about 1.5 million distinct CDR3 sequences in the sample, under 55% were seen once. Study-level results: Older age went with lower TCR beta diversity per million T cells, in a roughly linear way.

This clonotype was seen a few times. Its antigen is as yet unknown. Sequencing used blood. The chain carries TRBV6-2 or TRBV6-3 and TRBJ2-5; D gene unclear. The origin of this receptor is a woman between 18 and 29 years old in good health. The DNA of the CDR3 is TGTGCCAGCAGTTATGGTCAGCGAGCACAGACCCAGTACTTC. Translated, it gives CASSYGQRAQTQYF.